These 2 T cell receptor beta chains share one sample of origin, sequenced in a study of cytomegalovirus exposure and HLA in healthy donors. The PCR employed 60 Vbeta primers together with 13 Jbeta primers. Libraries were prepared by immunoSEQ multiplex PCR; TCRdb keeps only in-frame clonotypes and omits some of them. The sample includes approximately 180,000 clones, roughly four fifths of them seen just once. The sample was PBMCs. All receptors derive from a man between 18 and 29 years old in good health and CMV-seronegative.

This clone was seen only once. The V and J genes are TRBV27 and TRBJ2-2, with D tentatively TRBD2 (5 bases). V was clipped by 3 bases and J by 5 bases, with 13 bases between them. The CDR3 spans 15 residues. Germline loops: CDR1 MNHEY, CDR2 SMNVEV (reference sequence). The CDR3 loop reads CASSFGGFGTGELFF. As DNA, the CDR3 is TGTGCCAGCAGTTTCGGCGGGTTCGGAACCGGGGAGCTGTTTTTT.

The chain joins TRBV6-5 to TRBJ2-3; D is possibly TRBD2 (5 bases). With 0 bases removed from V and 5 bases from J, the gap between germline ends came to 12 bases. Germline V lookup: CDR1 MNHEY, CDR2 SVGAGI. This CDR3 spans 15 amino acids. The CDR3 here is CASSYSGLPVDTQYF. CDR3 DNA sequence: TGTGCCAGCAGTTACTCCGGACTCCCCGTAGATACGCAGTATTTT.